This note documents a single T cell receptor (beta chain) sequence. No antigen is known for it. The length of the CDR3 is 14 residues. Germline CDR1 and CDR2: SGHNT and YYREEE (reference sequence). Deletions cut 4 bases from V and 1 base from J, with 11 bases between. Mismatch repair deficiency was confirmed in all patients, by PCR or immunohistochemistry. The data are from a study of PD-1 blockade in mismatch repair-deficient tumors. Overall study context: All were previously treated, progressing patients with approximately 12 mismatch repair-deficient cancer types.

Notes on the study in general: Rapid post-treatment expansion, then contraction, generally preceding radiologic response, marked tumor-resident clones.

Profiled with immunoSEQ multiplex PCR; TCRdb holds only in-frame clones, not every one. The sample has under 150,000 clones; around nine tenths are singletons. V and J are TRBV5-4 and TRBJ2-5; D is tentatively TRBD1 or TRBD2 (6 bases each). The starting material was peripheral blood, obtained 72 weeks after starting pembrolizumab. This TCR was recovered from an adult with mismatch repair-deficient cancer. CDR3: CASSPGGTQETQYF. CDR3 nucleotide sequence: TGTGCCAGCAGCCCCGGGGGCACCCAAGAGACCCAGTACTTC.